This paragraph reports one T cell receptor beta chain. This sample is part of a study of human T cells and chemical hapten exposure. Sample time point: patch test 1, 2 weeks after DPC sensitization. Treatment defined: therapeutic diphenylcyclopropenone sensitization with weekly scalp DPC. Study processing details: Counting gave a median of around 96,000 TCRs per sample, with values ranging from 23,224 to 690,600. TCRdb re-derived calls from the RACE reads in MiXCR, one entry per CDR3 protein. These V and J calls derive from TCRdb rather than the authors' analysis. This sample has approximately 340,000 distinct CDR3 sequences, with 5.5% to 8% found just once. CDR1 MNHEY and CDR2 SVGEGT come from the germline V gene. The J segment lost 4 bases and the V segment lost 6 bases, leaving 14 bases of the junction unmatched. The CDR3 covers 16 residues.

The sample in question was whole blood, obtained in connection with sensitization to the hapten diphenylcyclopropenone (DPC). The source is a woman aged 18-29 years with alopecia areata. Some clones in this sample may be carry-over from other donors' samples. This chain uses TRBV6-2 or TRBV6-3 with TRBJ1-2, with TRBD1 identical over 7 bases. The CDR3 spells CASSPGQPITIYGYTF. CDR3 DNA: TGTGCCAGCAGCCCGGGACAGCCGATTACTATCTATGGCTACACCTTC.